One sample yielded the 20 T cell receptor beta chains listed below, sequenced in a study of tumor T cells in aggressive B-cell lymphoma. TCRdb's copy holds only in-frame clones and misses some; the assay was immunoSEQ multiplex PCR. The data hold about 3,700 clones, with more than 65% observed a single time. Sample: tumor tissue. The receptors originated from an adult with diffuse large B cell lymphoma.

This chain uses TRBV7-9 with TRBJ1-4; D is uncertain. Germline V lookup: CDR1 SEHNR, CDR2 FQNEAQ (reference sequence). V was pared by 3 bases and J by 5 bases, with 16 bases between. There are 16 residues in the CDR3. This CDR3 reads CASSLGQPDINEKLFF. The CDR3 bases are TGTGCCAGCAGCTTGGGTCAGCCCGACATAAATGAAAAACTGTTTTTT.

J is TRBJ2-2 and V is TRBV11-2; D gene uncertain. The CDR3 is made up of 13 amino acids. The germline V gene encodes CDR1 SGHAT and CDR2 FQNNGV. V lost 6 bases and J 5 bases, leaving 10 bases between the germline ends. CDR3 in DNA: TGTGCCAGCAGTCAGAGGAAGACCGGGGAGCTGTTTTTT. Protein sequence: CASSQRKTGELFF. The full variable domain, its missing parts supplied by reference TRBV11-2 and TRBJ2-2, is EAGVAQSPRYKIIEKRQSVAFWCNPISGHATLYWYQQILGQGPKLLIQFQNNGVVDDSQLPKDRFSAERLKGVDSTLKIQPAKLEDSAVYLCASSQRKTGELFFGEGSRLTVL.

CDR3 loop: CASSSGQFNEQYF. The CDR3, as DNA: TGCGCCAGCAGCTCAGGACAGTTCAACGAGCAGTACTTC. This chain joins TRBV5-1 and TRBJ2-7; D is possibly TRBD1 (6 bases). The V and J ends lost 3 bases and 5 bases respectively, with 12 bases between them. The CDR3 is made up of 13 amino acids. Germline assignment: CDR1 SGHRS and CDR2 YFSETQ.

Only a few counts were recorded for this clone. The CDR3 DNA reads as TGTGCCAGCTCACCACGGGACAGGGGAGGAACTAATGAAAAACTGTTTTTT. Its translation is CASSPRDRGGTNEKLFF. The chain joins TRBV18 to TRBJ1-4, with TRBD1 matching over 10 bases. Trimming cost V 1 base and J 1 base; bases outside gene matches: 3. CDR1 and CDR2 from the germline V gene are KGHSH and LQKENI. The CDR3 runs to 17 residues.

Details on this clone: At one end the junction does not follow the germline gene, possibly because of a read error. The genes are TRBV7-7 and TRBJ2-2; TRBD1 matches 9 bases. CDR1 and CDR2 from the germline V gene are SSHAT and FNYEAQ (reference sequence). The CDR3 length is 15 residues. The CDR3 DNA reads as TGTGCTAGCAGCTTAAGGACAGGGGACACCGGGGAGCTGTTTTTT. Its translation is CASSLRTGDTGELFF. Drawing the rest from reference TRBV7-7 and TRBJ2-2, the complete variable domain is GAGVSQSPRYKVTKRGQDVTLRCDPISSHATLYWYQQALGQGPEFLTYFNYEAQPDKSGLPSDRFSAERPEGSISTLTIQRTEQRDSAMYRCASSLRTGDTGELFFGEGSRLTVL.

V gene TRBV11-2 combines with J gene TRBJ2-5, with 9 bases matching TRBD1. V lost 5 bases to trimming and J lost 2 bases; unmatched junction nucleotides: 3. Germline-derived CDR1 and CDR2 are SGHAT and FQNNGV. The CDR3 loop spans 14 amino acids. The CDR3 sequence is CASSPTGGQETQYF. In nucleotides, the CDR3 is TGTGCCAGCAGCCCGACAGGGGGTCAAGAGACCCAGTACTTC.

The V and J genes are TRBV6-7 and TRBJ2-7; 9 bases map to TRBD1. TRBV6-7 is known as an ORF, though its function is uncertain. V lost 6 bases, J lost 2 bases, and 5 bases stayed unmatched. The CDR3 spans 14 residues. CDR3: CASRSQGATYEQYF. The CDR3 DNA sequence: TGTGCCAGCAGGTCACAGGGGGCGACCTACGAGCAGTACTTC.

Only one count was recorded for this clone. The rearrangement joins TRBV5-1 to TRBJ1-1, with 10 bases that match TRBD1. Germline-derived CDR1 and CDR2 are SGHRS and YFSETQ. The CDR3 has 18 residues. Germline trimming cut 3 bases from V and 1 base from J; bases unmatched to any gene: 12. The CDR3 region is CASSWTRSGQGSNTEAFF. DNA of the CDR3: TGCGCCAGCAGCTGGACTAGGTCGGGACAGGGGTCGAACACTGAAGCTTTCTTT.

This chain joins TRBV6-1 and TRBJ1-2, with D perhaps TRBD1 (5 bases). V was cut by 8 bases and J by 7 bases, with 14 bases left in between. CDR1 and CDR2 from the germline V gene are MNHNS and SASEGT. The CDR3 extends over 12 amino acids. The CDR3 region has the DNA TGTGCCAGCCCGGGGGGGGTTGGTGGCTACACCTTC. As protein: CASPGGVGGYTF.

The V gene is TRBV7-8, the J gene TRBJ2-3; TRBD2 matches 7 bases. The junction had 3 bases not matched to a gene; V was cut back by 2 bases and J by 4 bases. The CDR3 spans 14 residues. Germline V gene lookup returns CDR1 SGHVS and CDR2 FQNEAQ. The CDR3 DNA follows: TGTGCCAGCAGCTTACAAGGGAGGGCAGATACGCAGTATTTT. It encodes CASSLQGRADTQYF.

V usage is TRBV27 and J usage is TRBJ1-2, with 9 nucleotides matching TRBD1. The CDR3 totals 14 residues. The V segment lost 7 bases and the J segment 3 bases; nucleotides outside the gene matches: 6. The germline CDR1 and CDR2 sequences are MNHEY and SMNVEV (reference sequence). The CDR3 loop is CASMMTGGDYGYTF. The CDR3 coding sequence is TGTGCCAGCATGATGACAGGGGGGGACTATGGCTACACCTTC.

The genes are TRBV9 and TRBJ1-2, with a tentative D call TRBD1 (5 bases). V was pared by 0 bases and J by 8 bases, with 14 bases between. The V gene's germline CDR1 is SGDLS and CDR2 YYNGEE. CDR3 size: 14 residues. The CDR3: CASSVDRGRGGYTF. In nucleotides, the CDR3 is TGTGCCAGCAGCGTAGATCGGGGGAGGGGCGGCTACACCTTC.

This sequence joins TRBV20-1 and TRBJ2-7; the D gene is possibly TRBD2 (6 bases). CDR1 is DFQATT, CDR2 SNEGSKA, per germline (reference sequence). Trimming cost V 6 bases and J 6 bases, with 9 bases left between them. This CDR3 has 10 residues. The CDR3 DNA reads as TGCAGTGCGAAGGGAGGCGAGCAGTACTTC. It translates to CSAKGGEQYF.

The CDR3 here is CASSQYPADYNEQFF. The CDR3 DNA sequence: TGCGCCAGCAGCCAGTATCCAGCGGATTACAATGAGCAGTTCTTC. The V and J genes are TRBV4-1 and TRBJ2-1; maybe TRBD2 (5 bases). The V gene's germline CDR1 is MGHRA and CDR2 YSYEKL. This CDR3 is built from 15 residues. The V end was cut by 3 bases, the J end by 4 bases, with 13 bases between.

The chain has TRBV29-1 and TRBJ1-2, with 8 bases lining up with TRBD1. J was trimmed by 7 bases and V by 4 bases; bases with no gene match: 11. This CDR3 region has 14 residues. CDR1 is SQVTM, CDR2 ANQGSEA, per germline. In DNA, the CDR3 is TGCAGCGTTGCCGGAAGCGGACAGGGCCCTGGCTACACCTTC. Protein product: CSVAGSGQGPGYTF.

The rearrangement links TRBV11-3 to TRBJ2-1; D ambiguous. Germline V gene data show CDR1 as SGHNT and CDR2 as YENEEA. V gave up 1 base and J gave up 5 bases, with 15 bases separating them. The CDR3 has 16 residues. CDR3 coding DNA: TGTGCCAGCAGCTTAGCACAGCCAACTTTCGACAATGAGCAGTTCTTC. Amino acid sequence: CASSLAQPTFDNEQFF.

This chain links TRBV5-1 with TRBJ2-1; possibly TRBD2 for D (5 bases). The CDR3 has 15 amino acids. Germline assignment: CDR1 SGHRS and CDR2 YFSETQ. V lost 1 base, J lost 4 bases, and 12 bases lay in between. The CDR3 reads CASSLLGVTYNEQFF. CDR3 DNA sequence: TGCGCCAGCAGCTTGTTGGGAGTGACGTACAATGAGCAGTTCTTC.

This chain connects TRBV5-1 to TRBJ2-3, with D perhaps TRBD1 (5 bases). V gave up 0 bases and J gave up 3 bases, with 11 bases separating them. Germline V gene sequence: CDR1 SGHRS, CDR2 YFSETQ. CDR3 length: 15 amino acids. This CDR3 is CASSLAGRETDTQYF. In DNA form, the CDR3 reads TGCGCCAGCAGCTTGGCCGGCAGGGAAACAGATACGCAGTATTTT.

This clone was seen only once. The J gene is TRBJ1-2, the V gene TRBV27, with D uncertain. The CDR3 is 15 amino acids. Looked up from germline, CDR1 is MNHEY and CDR2 is SMNVEV (reference sequence). V was pared by 3 bases and J by 5 bases, with 16 bases between. The chain's CDR3 is CASSLGGNGVYGYTF. The CDR3 bases are TGTGCCAGCAGTTTGGGAGGGAATGGAGTGTATGGCTACACCTTC.

This chain joins TRBV19 and TRBJ1-4; 8 nucleotides match TRBD1. The V gene's germline CDR1 is LNHDA and CDR2 SQIVND (reference sequence). J was trimmed by 2 bases and V by 3 bases; bases with no gene match: 5. CDR3 size: 16 residues. The CDR3 loop is CASSIRRQGTNEKLFF. CDR3 nucleotides: TGTGCCAGTAGTATCCGAAGACAGGGGACTAATGAAAAACTGTTTTTT.